This T cell receptor (beta chain) was captured by sequencing in a study of T-cell reconstitution after alpha-beta-depleted transplantation in children. Germline V gene lookup returns CDR1 ENHRY and CDR2 SYGVKD. Trimming left V 6 bases short and J 5 bases short, with 16 bases between. The CDR3 runs to 14 residues. Unique molecular identifiers were built into the TCRbeta library. TCRdb reprocessed the PCR reads with MiXCR, giving one entry per CDR3 protein. The sample holds just over 350,000 distinct CDR3 sequences, about an eighth seen once. The receptor was isolated from a human donor who donated a stem cell graft to a child with Fanconi anemia. Source: PBMCs, taken from the stem cell graft. This chain joins TRBV10-3 and TRBJ1-1; no reliable D call. The CDR3 sequence is CAIRTDLLGTEAFF. The CDR3 region has the DNA TGTGCCATCAGGACGGACCTTTTAGGGACTGAAGCTTTCTTT.